This T cell receptor (beta chain) is drawn from a study of T cells in tumors after PD-1 blockade. Background on the study: A subset received ongoing vismodegib 150 mg daily alongside anti-PD-1 therapy.

Whole-study findings and limits: Blood contained about 43% of the tumor's TCR clonotypes. In squamous cell carcinoma, roughly 50% of expanded exhausted clones were novel versus about 30% of other expanded CD8+ clones.

Some clones are missing from TCRdb's copy, which holds only in-frame ones; the method was immunoSEQ multiplex PCR. The sample holds 4,000 or so clones; around 62% are singletons and the top ten take about 63%. The CDR3 is 15 amino acids. Trimming took off 10 bases at V and 0 bases at J, with 13 bases between the two ends. Germline lookup yields CDR1 LNHDA and CDR2 SQIVND (reference sequence). Comments on this clone: Its specificity is not known.

This specimen was tumor tissue, taken after anti-PD-1 treatment. The sequence was obtained from a human donor with cutaneous squamous cell carcinoma. This rearrangement joins TRBV19 to TRBJ1-6; D is undetermined. Here the CDR3 DNA reads TGTGCCACCTCGACTGCAGCCTCCTATAATTCACCCCTCCACTTT. Amino acid sequence: CATSTAASYNSPLHF.